This paragraph reports one T cell receptor beta chain. The sample is drawn from a study of shared clonotypes between healthy human individuals. Germline V gives CDR1 SGHDT, CDR2 YYEEEE. V dropped 3 bases and J dropped 3 bases, with 12 bases sitting between them. CDR3 length: 14 residues. Sequencing was performed with immunoSEQ multiplex PCR; in TCRdb, only in-frame clones are kept and a portion is missing. The table lists over a million clones, around 78% of them singletons. This clonotype was sampled from a man in his late teens or twenties in good health. Some clones in this sample may be carry-over from other donors' samples. The source material was memory CD4+ T cells from PBMCs. The subset denotes: CD45RA-negative fraction. This chain connects TRBV5-6 to TRBJ1-2; TRBD1 is a possible D gene (6 bases). This CDR3 reads CASSSRQEYYGYTF. DNA for the CDR3: TGTGCCAGCAGCTCGCGACAGGAATACTATGGCTACACCTTC.